This TCR beta chain was profiled in a study of cytomegalovirus exposure and HLA in healthy donors. Study-wide points: Presence/absence analyses rested on an assumption that sequencing depth was roughly uniform across donors.

Comments on this clone: Its specificity is not known.

PCR involved 60 Vbeta and 13 Jbeta primers. Profiled with immunoSEQ multiplex PCR; TCRdb holds only in-frame clones, not every one. Of about 160,000 clones listed, about 81% are singletons. The CDR3 contains 15 residues. With V trimmed by 4 bases and J by 3 bases, 6 bases remained unmatched. From germline, CDR1 is SGHNT and CDR2 YYREEE (reference sequence). The clonotype comes from a girl aged 5 to 17 in good health and CMV-seropositive. The specimen sequenced was PBMCs. The gene calls are TRBV5-4 and TRBJ2-3; 9 bases are shared with TRBD1. CDR3 in amino acids: CASSGRDRVTDTQYF. CDR3 nucleotides: TGTGCCAGCAGCGGCCGGGACAGGGTAACAGATACGCAGTATTTT.